These 20 T cell receptor beta chains share one sample of origin, sequenced in a study of cytomegalovirus exposure and HLA in healthy donors. Use of 60 Vbeta and 13 Jbeta primers characterized the PCR. The data were produced by immunoSEQ multiplex PCR, yet TCRdb's version contains in-frame clones alone and is incomplete. The repertoire holds fewer than 250,000 clones, roughly 86% seen once, with around 3.7% in the top ten. Sequences were obtained from PBMCs. These receptors were obtained from a man aged 35 to 55 in good health and CMV-seropositive.

This clone appeared a single time. The rearrangement joins TRBV7-6 to TRBJ1-3, with D perhaps TRBD1 (5 bases). Per the germline V gene, CDR1 is SGHVS and CDR2 is FNYEAQ. The CDR3 has 14 amino acids. The V gene lost 1 base and the J gene lost 7 bases, with 11 bases spanning the gap. In DNA, the CDR3 is TGTGCCAGCAGCTTAGAGGCAGGGTCTAACACCATATATTTT. Protein sequence: CASSLEAGSNTIYF. Filled out from reference TRBV7-6 and TRBJ1-3, the complete variable domain reads GAGVSQSPRYKVTKRGQDVALRCDPISGHVSLYWYRQALGQGPEFLTYFNYEAQQDKSGLPNDRFSAERPEGSISTLTIQRTEQRDSAMYRCASSLEAGSNTIYFGEGSWLTVV.

This chain uses TRBV4-1 with TRBJ2-3; a weak D match, TRBD2 (5 bases). V was trimmed by 3 bases and J by 2 bases, leaving 9 bases between them. The CDR3 runs to 14 residues. Germline CDR1 MGHRA, CDR2 YSYEKL. For the CDR3, the DNA is TGCGCCAGCAGCCACCCCGGGAACACAGATACGCAGTATTTT. Its protein product is CASSHPGNTDTQYF.

This clone occurred a few times. This chain uses TRBV4-3 with TRBJ2-1; 9 bases match TRBD2. Trimming removed 4 bases from V and 8 bases from J; junction bases left unmatched: 15. The CDR3 contains 17 residues. CDR1 is LGHNA, CDR2 YSLEER, per germline. CDR3 nucleotides: TGCGCCAGCAGCCGAGATGTCGGCGGGAGGGCCCTCGATGAGCAGTTCTTC. Translated: CASSRDVGGRALDEQFF.

The chain recombines TRBV7-9 with TRBJ1-1; 8 nucleotides agree with TRBD1. CDR3 length: 19 amino acids. Germline CDR1 reads SEHNR; CDR2 reads FQNEAQ (reference sequence). The ends lost 5 bases at V and 0 bases at J; junction bases unmatched: 17. The chain's CDR3 is CASSPRDRRTFIMNTEAFF. Written as DNA, the CDR3 is TGTGCCAGCAGCCCCCGGGACAGGAGAACCTTTATCATGAACACTGAAGCTTTCTTT.

A word on this clone: This sample includes further DNA sequences coding for the same CDR3. This sequence joins TRBV7-9 and TRBJ1-5; a possible D gene is TRBD1 (5 bases). This CDR3 spans 15 amino acids. Per the germline V gene, CDR1 is SEHNR and CDR2 is FQNEAQ (reference sequence). V dropped 3 bases and J dropped 0 bases, with 9 bases sitting between them. CDR3 loop: CASSLGGYSNQPQHF. The CDR3 nucleotides read TGTGCCAGCAGCTTGGGGGGTTATAGCAATCAGCCCCAGCATTTT.

This chain joins TRBV20-1 and TRBJ2-7, with D possibly TRBD2 on 5 matching bases. CDR3 size: 10 residues. Germline CDR1 and CDR2: DFQATT and SNEGSKA (reference sequence). V was shortened by 5 bases and J by 7 bases, with 9 bases between the two germline ends. CDR3 loop: CSAQRLEQYF. The DNA of the CDR3 is TGCAGTGCTCAACGACTAGAGCAGTACTTC.

The J gene is TRBJ1-2, the V gene TRBV7-9; 10 bases are a match to TRBD1. The V gene's germline CDR1 is SEHNR and CDR2 FQNEAQ (reference sequence). This CDR3 spans 12 amino acids. In DNA form, the CDR3 reads TGTGCTGGACAGGGGGTGAACTATGGCTACACCTTC. As protein: CAGQGVNYGYTF.

The V call is TRBV27, the J call TRBJ2-1, with 8 bases matching TRBD2. The germline V gene encodes CDR1 MNHEY and CDR2 SMNVEV (reference sequence). The CDR3 sequence is 19 residues long. The ends lost 2 bases at V and 5 bases at J; junction bases unmatched: 17. The CDR3 DNA sequence: TGTGCCAGCAGTTTAAGCAGGGTAGCGGGGAGGAGGACGAACAATGAGCAGTTCTTC. It is translated as CASSLSRVAGRRTNNEQFF.

The V and J genes are TRBV6-1 and TRBJ1-1; no clear D. The CDR3 spans 15 residues. V lost 6 bases to trimming and J lost 0 bases, with 14 bases between them. CDR1 MNHNS and CDR2 SASEGT come from the germline V gene. The CDR3 loop is CASRSEGGLNTEAFF. The CDR3 DNA is TGTGCCAGCAGGTCGGAGGGAGGACTGAACACTGAAGCTTTCTTT.

The V gene is TRBV7-3, the J gene TRBJ2-2; D call uncertain. V lost 3 bases and J 5 bases, leaving 4 bases between the germline ends. The CDR3 covers 12 residues. Germline values: CDR1 SGHTA, CDR2 FQGTGA. The CDR3 DNA sequence: TGTGCCAGCAGCTTCCAAACCGGGGAGCTGTTTTTT. Translation gives CASSFQTGELFF.

This clone was picked up a small number of times. The chain uses TRBV6-1 and TRBJ2-7, with 7 bases matching TRBD2. The CDR3 runs to 16 residues. Germline trimming cut 3 bases from V and 0 bases from J; bases unmatched to any gene: 8. Germline V gene data show CDR1 as MNHNS and CDR2 as SASEGT. The CDR3 reads CASSEGGTESSYEQYF. CDR3 coding DNA: TGTGCCAGCAGTGAGGGGGGGACGGAAAGCTCCTACGAGCAGTACTTC.

The rearrangement joins TRBV6-5 to TRBJ1-4; perhaps TRBD1 as D (5 bases). Germline values: CDR1 MNHEY, CDR2 SVGAGI. The CDR3 has 13 amino acids. V was cut by 6 bases and J by 8 bases, with 13 bases left in between. CDR3 residues: CASRSPEGEKLFF. DNA of the CDR3: TGTGCCAGCAGATCTCCGGAGGGGGAAAAACTGTTTTTT.

J is TRBJ2-1 and V is TRBV7-6, with D unresolved. V dropped 5 bases and J dropped 5 bases, with 7 bases sitting between them. The CDR3 extends over 12 amino acids. In germline, CDR1 is SGHVS, CDR2 FNYEAQ. The CDR3 region is CASSPRDNEQFF. Here the CDR3 DNA reads TGTGCCAGCAGCCCTCGAGACAATGAGCAGTTCTTC.

The chain recombines TRBV27 with TRBJ1-1; D is perhaps TRBD1 (6 bases). V was pared by 6 bases and J by 2 bases, with 19 bases between. CDR3 length: 16 residues. Germline V CDR1 and CDR2: MNHEY, SMNVEV (reference sequence). CDR3 bases: TGTGCCAGCAGCATAGGGACGGGGGGCGGTAACACTGAAGCTTTCTTT. Protein product: CASSIGTGGGNTEAFF.

The V call is TRBV30, the J call TRBJ2-2, with D possibly matching TRBD2 (6 bases). Germline V gene data show CDR1 as GTSNPN and CDR2 as SVGIG (reference sequence). V was trimmed by 4 bases and J by 13 bases, leaving 25 bases between them. This CDR3 spans 15 amino acids. The CDR3 is CAWKPPGPGAGGLFF. CDR3 DNA sequence: TGTGCCTGGAAGCCCCCGGGGCCGGGAGCGGGCGGGCTGTTTTTT.

The V gene is TRBV13, the J gene TRBJ2-1; 7 nucleotides match TRBD2. The CDR3 loop spans 16 amino acids. After removal of 5 bases from V and 5 bases from J, the junction contained 12 bases not matched to a gene. CDR1 is PRHDT and CDR2 is FYEKMQ in the germline V gene (reference sequence). The CDR3 DNA reads as TGTGCCAGCAGCGAAGAACTAGCGATTATAGACAATGAGCAGTTCTTC. Protein sequence: CASSEELAIIDNEQFF.

The genes are TRBV4-1 and TRBJ1-6; TRBD1 aligns across 12 bases. In germline, CDR1 is MGHRA, CDR2 YSYEKL. This CDR3 has 20 residues. V dropped 1 base and J dropped 4; count of bases not matched to a gene: 11. CDR3 loop: CASSQGPGQGANPYNSPLHF. As DNA, the CDR3 is TGCGCCAGCAGCCAAGGTCCGGGACAGGGGGCCAACCCGTATAATTCACCCCTCCACTTT.

The chain links TRBV27 to TRBJ2-1; 9 bases align to TRBD2. J lost 2 bases, V lost 4 bases, and 6 bases had no gene match. Germline CDR1 is MNHEY and CDR2 is SMNVEV (reference sequence). The CDR3 is 16 residues long. As DNA, the CDR3 is TGTGCCAGCAGTTCCCGACTAGCGGTAACCTACAATGAGCAGTTCTTC. Its translation: CASSSRLAVTYNEQFF.

This clone was detected a few times. The rearrangement links TRBV5-4 to TRBJ2-3, with D tentatively TRBD1 (6 bases). The V end lost 1 base, the J end lost 5 bases, and 20 bases lay between the germline ends. Per the germline V gene, CDR1 is SGHNT and CDR2 is YYREEE (reference sequence). This CDR3 has 17 residues. CDR3 sequence: CASSLYGLQGSGDTQYF. The CDR3 region has the DNA TGTGCCAGCAGCTTGTATGGGCTACAGGGATCCGGAGATACGCAGTATTTT. Complete variable domain (other parts from reference TRBV5-4 and TRBJ2-3): ETGVTQSPTHLIKTRGQQVTLRCSSQSGHNTVSWYQQALGQGPQFIFQYYREEENGRGNFPPRFSGLQFPNYSSELNVNALELDDSALYLCASSLYGLQGSGDTQYFGPGTRLTVL.

The chain joins TRBV7-9 to TRBJ1-1; 7 bases line up with TRBD1. CDR3 size: 16 residues. CDR1 is SEHNR and CDR2 is FQNEAQ in the germline V gene (reference sequence). J was trimmed by 1 base and V by 3 bases; bases with no gene match: 8. The CDR3 is CASSFRVGTENTEAFF. CDR3 nucleotides: TGTGCCAGCAGCTTCAGGGTAGGGACAGAGAACACTGAAGCTTTCTTT. Variable domain in full (rest from reference TRBV7-9 and TRBJ1-1): DTGVSQNPRHKITKRGQNVTFRCDPISEHNRLYWYRQTLGQGPEFLTYFQNEAQLEKSRLLSDRFSAERPKGSFSTLEIQRTEQGDSAMYLCASSFRVGTENTEAFFGQGTRLTVV.